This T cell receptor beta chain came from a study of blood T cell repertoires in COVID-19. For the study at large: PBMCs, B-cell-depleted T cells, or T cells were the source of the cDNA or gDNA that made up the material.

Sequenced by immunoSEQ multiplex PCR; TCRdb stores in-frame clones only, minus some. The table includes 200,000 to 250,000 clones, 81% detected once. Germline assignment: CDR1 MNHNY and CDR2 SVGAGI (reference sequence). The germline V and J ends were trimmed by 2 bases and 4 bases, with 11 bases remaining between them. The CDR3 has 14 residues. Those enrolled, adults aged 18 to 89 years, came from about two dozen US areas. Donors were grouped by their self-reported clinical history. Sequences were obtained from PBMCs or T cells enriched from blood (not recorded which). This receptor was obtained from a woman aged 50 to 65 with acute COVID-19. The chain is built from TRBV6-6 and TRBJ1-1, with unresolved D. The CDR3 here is CASSYVGSGTEAFF. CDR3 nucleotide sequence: TGTGCCAGCAGTTACGTGGGGAGTGGCACTGAAGCTTTCTTT.